The 3 T cell receptor beta chains below all came from one sample that was sequenced in a study of T cell responses to AZD1222 COVID-19 vaccine. Libraries were prepared by immunoSEQ multiplex PCR; TCRdb keeps only in-frame clonotypes and omits some of them. This table holds about 100,000 clones, 65% to 90% found once. The source material was peripheral blood, sampled on day 0 of AZD1222 vaccination. These receptors were obtained from an adult in good health.

The chain couples TRBV7-6 to TRBJ2-2, with a weak D call TRBD2 (5 bases). With 1 base removed from V and 4 bases from J, the gap between germline ends came to 19 bases. The CDR3 runs to 18 residues. Germline CDR1 reads SGHVS; CDR2 reads FNYEAQ. Here the CDR3 reads CASSLVTFVGAATGELFF. CDR3 sequence (DNA): TGTGCCAGCAGCTTAGTAACCTTCGTGGGAGCGGCCACCGGGGAGCTGTTTTTT.

This clone was seen a few times. The chain has TRBV3-1 (or the pseudogene TRBV3-2) and TRBJ1-5; no clear D gene. CDR1 is LGHDT, CDR2 YNNKEL, per germline (reference sequence). CDR3 length: 13 amino acids. V lost 3 bases, J lost 0 bases, and 3 bases lay in between. The CDR3 spells CASSQVSNQPQHF. The CDR3 DNA reads TGTGCCAGCAGCCAGGTTAGCAATCAGCCCCAGCATTTT.

The chain joins TRBV11-3 to TRBJ1-2, with 9 bases fitting TRBD1. The junction had 2 bases not matched to a gene; V was cut back by 1 base and J by 5 bases. Germline CDR1 and CDR2: SGHNT and YENEEA. This CDR3 is built from 14 residues. The CDR3 here is CASSLAGTGYGYTF. CDR3 in DNA: TGTGCCAGCAGCTTAGCCGGGACAGGGTATGGCTACACCTTC.